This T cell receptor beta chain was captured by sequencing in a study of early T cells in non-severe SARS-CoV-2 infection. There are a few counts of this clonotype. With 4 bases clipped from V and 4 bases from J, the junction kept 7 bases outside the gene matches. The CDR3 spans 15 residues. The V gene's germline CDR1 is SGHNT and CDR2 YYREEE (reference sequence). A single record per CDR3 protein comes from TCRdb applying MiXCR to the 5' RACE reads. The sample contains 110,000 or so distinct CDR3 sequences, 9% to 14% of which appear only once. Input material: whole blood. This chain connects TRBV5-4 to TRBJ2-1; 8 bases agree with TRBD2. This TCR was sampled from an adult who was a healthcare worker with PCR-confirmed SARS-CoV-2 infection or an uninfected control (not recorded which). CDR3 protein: CASSGGLVGYNEQFF. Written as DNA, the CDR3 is TGTGCCAGCAGCGGGGGACTAGTGGGGTACAATGAGCAGTTCTTC.